This T cell receptor (beta chain) stems from a study of control samples from healthy donors and cancer patients (TCRdb year 2020). On this clone itself: This receptor's antigen is unknown. Base-call qualities are not available, and no considerably larger clone is one nucleotide away. This CDR3 is also generated by other DNA sequences in the sample.

Per the germline V gene (reference sequence), GTSNPN is the CDR1 and SVGIG is the CDR2. V has 1 base trimmed and J has 3 bases trimmed; junction bases matching no gene number 0. The CDR3 sequence holds 12 residues, the cysteine and phenylalanine included. The only DNA kept is the CDR3, 36 bases in frame from the first base. Library method: the immunoSEQ multiplex PCR assay. In TCRdb, the immuneACCESS table is reduced to in-frame sequences with V and J assigned. These tables do not hold every clone; where another copy was compared, an unresolved V gene accounts for under half, and the others remain unexplained. Present in this sample are about 120,000 clones, 88% of which were seen just once. Of the sample, less than 3.5% is held by the ten largest clones.

This receptor chain uses TRBV30 and TRBJ2-7; TRBD2 aligns with 7 central bases. This receptor was taken from a man in his forties in good health. The sequencing input was blood. The DNA sequence is TGTGCCTGGAGTGGGGAGGGCTACGAGCAGTACTTC. This yields the protein CAWSGEGYEQYF.